This record looks at one TCR beta chain sequence and its context. Its antigen target is currently unknown. Base quality data are lacking; no much larger clone is found one base away. The source of the sample is a study of blood T cell repertoires in COVID-19 (dated by TCRdb to 2020 to 2021). With respect to the entire study: Samples covering the acute and convalescent phases of COVID-19 were provided by collaborators in the United States, Italy and Spain. The prospective study material was composed of cDNA or gDNA derived from T cells, B-cell-depleted T cells, or PBMCs. Subjects who had been exposed to COVID-19, were actively infected with it, or had recovered from it provided the deeply sampled blood TCRbeta repertoires that made up the dataset. The repertoires were made available in a free public database intended to serve as a resource for research on the immune response to SARS-CoV-2. Samples came from the ongoing ImmuneRACE study (first 160 participants) plus 1,254 subjects from 6 global collaborators. The sample metadata nearly always contained a de-identified subject ID, COVID-19 status, age in years and sex. Where HLA class I and class II types were available, the types were taken from metadata supplied by the sample provider, not from assay-based typing. On the study overall, not on this receptor specifically: The quantity of clinical and demographic metadata differed by source and by participant and was supplied without curation.

TCRbeta CDR3 regions were amplified from genomic DNA by means of the immunoSEQ Assay, a bias-controlled multiplex PCR. Per the source publication's procedure: Within the assay, amplification of reference gene primers was used to estimate how many nucleated cells each sample contained. Sequence reads were collapsed and filtered to measure the absolute abundance of every unique TCRbeta CDR3 rearrangement. For each sample, productive Simpson clonality was calculated by taking the square root of Simpson's diversity index across productive rearrangements. TCRdb stores this immuneACCESS table with in-frame sequences only. Part of the clones is absent; in the studies checked, under half of the shortfall reflects unresolved V genes, and no reason is known for the rest. The V and J calls and clone size were taken over from that table, and D and trimming were inferred from the DNA. This sample lists more than 100,000 clones; roughly 82% were detected once. The top ten clones comprise more than 10% of the sample.

Whole blood was collected in K2EDTA tubes by collaborating institutions according to the institutions' own protocols. For TCRbeta analysis, collaborator samples were shipped as frozen whole blood, as isolated PBMCs, or as DNA extracted from either sample type. This clonotype originated in a human donor in a cohort sampled during active COVID-19. Sequencing was performed on peripheral blood.

CDR3 region: CSVEDSKGAKKNTEAFF. The sequenced DNA is TGCAGCGTTGAAGATTCAAAGGGGGCGAAGAAGAACACTGAAGCTTTCTTT. The sequence joins TRBV29-1 to TRBJ1-1, with 7 bases aligning to TRBD1. The CDR3 spans 17 residues, from the cysteine through the phenylalanine. The entry retains the CDR3 DNA only, 51 bases that are in frame from base 1. Based on the germline V gene, the CDR1 and CDR2 sequences are SQVTM and ANQGSEA. For this chain, trimming is 0 bases at the V end and 1 base at the J end, and the number of junction bases without a gene match is 11.